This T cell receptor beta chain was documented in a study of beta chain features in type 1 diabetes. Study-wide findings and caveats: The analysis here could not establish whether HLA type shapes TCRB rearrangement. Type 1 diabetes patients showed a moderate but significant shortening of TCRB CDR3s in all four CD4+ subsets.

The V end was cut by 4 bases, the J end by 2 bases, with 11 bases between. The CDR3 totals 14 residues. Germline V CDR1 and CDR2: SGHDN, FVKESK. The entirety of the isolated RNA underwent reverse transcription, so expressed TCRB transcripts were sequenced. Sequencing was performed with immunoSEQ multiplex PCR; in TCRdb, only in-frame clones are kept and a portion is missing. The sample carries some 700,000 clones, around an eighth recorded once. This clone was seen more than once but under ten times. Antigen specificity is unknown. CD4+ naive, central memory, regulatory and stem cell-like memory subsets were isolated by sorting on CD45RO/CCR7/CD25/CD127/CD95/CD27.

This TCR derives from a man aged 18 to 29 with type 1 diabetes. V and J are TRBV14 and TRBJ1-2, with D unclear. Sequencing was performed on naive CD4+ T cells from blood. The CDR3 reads CASSPKNENYGYTF. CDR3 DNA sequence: TGTGCCAGCAGCCCGAAGAATGAGAACTATGGCTACACCTTC. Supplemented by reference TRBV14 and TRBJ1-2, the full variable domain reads EAGVTQFPSHSVIEKGQTVTLRCDPISGHDNLYWYRRVMGKEIKFLLHFVKESKQDESGMPNNRFLAERTGGTYSTLKVQPAELEDSGVYFCASSPKNENYGYTFGSGTRLTVV.